Listed below are T cell receptor beta chains from one sample, sequenced in a study of blood T cell repertoires in COVID-19. TCRdb's copy holds only in-frame clones and misses some; the assay was immunoSEQ multiplex PCR. The sample has some 80,000 clones; less than 90% are singletons. Sequencing was performed on peripheral blood. The receptors here all came from a man in his fifties or sixties with acute or convalescent COVID-19. Both conserved end residues are part of each CDR3. D genes are given only for firm matches. Clone size is stated in some rows and not others, as once, few, many or a class when expanded.

D gene	clone size	V gene	J gene	CDR3 DNA	CDR3 protein
TRBD1	-	TRBV5-4	TRBJ1-2	TGTGCCAGCAGCCGGGACAGGGAAGCTGGCTACACCTTC	CASSRDREAGYTF
TRBD2	-	TRBV4-3	TRBJ2-7	TGCGCCAGCAGCCAGGGACTAGCGTACGAGCAGTACTTC	CASSQGLAYEQYF
TRBD1	-	TRBV27	TRBJ1-2	TGTGCCAGCAGTCAAAACAGGGACAGCTATGGCTACACCTTC	CASSQNRDSYGYTF
-	few	TRBV25-1	TRBJ2-7	TGTGCCAGCAGTGGGACAGGACTACGGGGTGGATCCGAGCAGTACTTC	CASSGTGLRGGSEQYF
TRBD1	once	TRBV27	TRBJ2-7	TGTGCCAGCAGCTCTCCCTCCGGGACAGGGCTCTACGAGCAGTACTTC	CASSSPSGTGLYEQYF
TRBD1	-	TRBV3-1/TRBV3-2	TRBJ2-2	TGTGCCAGCAGCCCGAGACAGGGGTCCGGGGAGCTGTTTTTT	CASSPRQGSGELFF
TRBD1	-	TRBV18	TRBJ1-5	TGTGCCAGCTCACCGGCCCCCTTGGGACAGCATAGCAATCAGCCCCAGCATTTT	CASSPAPLGQHSNQPQHF
-	-	TRBV5-1	TRBJ1-1	TGCGCCAGCCTCAGGGGACCCGATGACACTGAAGCTTTCTTT	CASLRGPDDTEAFF
-	-	TRBV27	TRBJ1-1	TGTGCCAGCAGTCCGGTTTCCCCTAGGGGGGGTGGTGGGAACACTGAAGCTTTCTTT	CASSPVSPRGGGGNTEAFF
TRBD1	once	TRBV28	TRBJ1-4	TGTGCCAGCAGCACCGGGACAGGGATTGAAAAACTGTTTTTT	CASSTGTGIEKLFF
TRBD1	-	TRBV28	TRBJ1-5	TGTGCCAGCAGTTTATGGATGACAGGGTATAGCAATCAGCCCCAGCATTTT	CASSLWMTGYSNQPQHF
TRBD1	-	TRBV19	TRBJ1-5	TGTGCCAGTACCCTTACAGGGGTTATAGGCAATCAGCCCCAGCATTTT	CASTLTGVIGNQPQHF
TRBD2	-	TRBV7-2	TRBJ2-3	TGTGCCAGCAGCTTAGAACTAGCGGGAGTAGGGACAGATACGCAGTATTTT	CASSLELAGVGTDTQYF
TRBD1	-	TRBV5-1	TRBJ1-2	TGCGCCAGCGTCAACCAAAACAGGGGCCTCCCTGACTATGGCTACACCTTC	CASVNQNRGLPDYGYTF
TRBD2	-	TRBV3-1/TRBV3-2	TRBJ2-3	TGTGCCAGCAGCCGAGCTAGCGGGGGGGCAACAGATACGCAGTATTTT	CASSRASGGATDTQYF
TRBD1	few	TRBV6-4	TRBJ1-2	TGTGCCAGCAGTGACTCTCAGGGGGCGCCGTACTATGGCTACACCTTC	CASSDSQGAPYYGYTF
TRBD2	-	TRBV5-8	TRBJ2-3	TGTGCCAGCAGCACGGGACTAGCGGGCACAGATACGCAGTATTTT	CASSTGLAGTDTQYF
-	-	TRBV9	TRBJ1-2	TGTGCCAGCAGCGTAGTGTCAGGGGCTAACTATGGCTACACCTTC	CASSVVSGANYGYTF
-	-	TRBV7-5	TRBJ2-1	TGTGCCAGAAGTCACCGGAAACTAGCGGGTTACAATGAGCAGTTCTTC	CARSHRKLAGYNEQFF
TRBD1	-	TRBV4-2	TRBJ1-6	TGTGCCAGCAGCCAAGATCCTCAGGGGGCAGTAAATTCACCCCTCCACTTT	CASSQDPQGAVNSPLHF
TRBD1	-	TRBV7-9	TRBJ1-2	TGTGCCAGCGCCCAGGGGGCGGCGAACTATGGCTACACCTTC	CASAQGAANYGYTF
-	-	TRBV19	TRBJ1-1	TGTGCCAGTAGTATAATCCCAGATCTAGGTGGGTCTGAAGCTTTCTTT	CASSIIPDLGGSEAFF
TRBD2	-	TRBV13	TRBJ2-5	TGTGCCAGCAGCCCACCCTGGGGTAGCGGGGCCCAAGAGACCCAGTACTTC	CASSPPWGSGAQETQYF
TRBD2	-	TRBV30	TRBJ2-1	TGTGCCTGGAGTCTAGCGGGAGGTAATGAGCAGTTCTTC	CAWSLAGGNEQFF
-	-	TRBV6-2/TRBV6-3	TRBJ2-7	TGTGCCAGCAGTCACCCCGGTACCTTCGAGCAGTACTTC	CASSHPGTFEQYF
TRBD2	-	TRBV11-2	TRBJ2-5	TGTGCCAGCAGCTTAGGGATGCGGGAGCAGGGCCAAGAGACCCAGTACTTC	CASSLGMREQGQETQYF
-	once	TRBV7-3	TRBJ2-3	TGTGCCAGCAGCCCACGGACTCACACAGATACGCAGTATTTT	CASSPRTHTDTQYF
-	-	TRBV4-3	TRBJ2-1	TGCGCCAGCAGCCCCCAGGGTTTCCTGAACAATGAGCAGTTCTTC	CASSPQGFLNNEQFF
-	-	TRBV10-3	TRBJ2-4	TGTGCCATCAGTGAAAAAAAAACAGGGACGGGAGCCAAAAACATTCAGTACTTC	CAISEKKTGTGAKNIQYF
-	-	TRBV19	TRBJ1-5	TGTGCCAGTACCCTCAGGGGAGTGGATCAGCCCCAGCATTTT	CASTLRGVDQPQHF
-	few	TRBV6-2/TRBV6-3	TRBJ1-6	TGTGCCAGCAGTTACCGGAGCTCCTATAATTCACCCCTCCACTTT	CASSYRSSYNSPLHF
-	-	TRBV3-1/TRBV3-2	TRBJ1-1	TGTGCCAGCAGCCAAACAACGAACACTGAAGCTTTCTTT	CASSQTTNTEAFF
TRBD1	-	TRBV5-4	TRBJ2-7	TGTGCCAGCAGCCCTGGACAGGGCCCATACGAGCAGTACTTC	CASSPGQGPYEQYF
-	-	TRBV6-2/TRBV6-3	TRBJ1-4	TGTGCCAGCAGTTACGAGGCGGCAACTAATGAAAAACTGTTTTTT	CASSYEAATNEKLFF
-	-	TRBV21-1	TRBJ2-2	TGTGCCAGCAGCATTTCCCGGGACTACCCGAGGGACACCGGGGAGCTGTTTTTT	CASSISRDYPRDTGELFF
-	few	TRBV4-1	TRBJ1-1	TGCGCCAGCAGCCAAGATATTTCGGACAGAGATGAAGCTTTCTTT	CASSQDISDRDEAFF
TRBD2	-	TRBV11-2	TRBJ2-3	TGTGCCAGCAGCCCCCCGCGGGGAGCGGGGAGCACAGATACGCAGTATTTT	CASSPPRGAGSTDTQYF
TRBD1	few	TRBV7-9	TRBJ1-5	TGTGCCAGCAGCCCCGACAGGGGCAATCAGCCCCAGCATTTT	CASSPDRGNQPQHF
-	-	TRBV11-3	TRBJ2-5	TGTGCCAGCAGCCTATTCGAATCAGAGACCCAGTACTTC	CASSLFESETQYF
TRBD1	-	TRBV6-1	TRBJ1-5	TGTGCCAGCAGTGAGGACAGGACCAATCAGCCCCAGCATTTT	CASSEDRTNQPQHF
-	-	TRBV28	TRBJ1-1	TGTGCCAGCAGTTTCGGGAACACTGAAGCTTTCTTT	CASSFGNTEAFF
TRBD1	-	TRBV4-3	TRBJ1-4	TGCGCCAGCAGCCATCGACAGGGAGGTGAAAAACTGTTTTTT	CASSHRQGGEKLFF
TRBD2	-	TRBV4-1	TRBJ2-1	TGCGCCAGCAGCCAAGGAGGAACTAGCGGGACCAATGAGCAGTTCTTC	CASSQGGTSGTNEQFF
-	-	TRBV5-1	TRBJ2-7	TGCGCCAGCAGCTCCCTAAACGCCGAGCAGTACTTC	CASSSLNAEQYF
-	-	TRBV28	TRBJ1-4	TGTGCCAGCAGTTCGCAGGGTTTAGTGGGTGAAAAACTGTTTTTT	CASSSQGLVGEKLFF
-	-	TRBV9	TRBJ2-3	TGTGCCAGCAGCGCTTCTAGCACAGATACGCAGTATTTT	CASSASSTDTQYF
TRBD1	-	TRBV19	TRBJ2-1	TGTGCCAGTAGTACCCTAGGACAGGGGAACTCCAATGAGCAGTTCTTC	CASSTLGQGNSNEQFF
-	-	TRBV4-2	TRBJ1-1	TGTGCCAGCAGCCAAGACCCTTTTTCGAGGAGCACTGAAGCTTTCTTT	CASSQDPFSRSTEAFF
-	-	TRBV21-1	TRBJ2-1	TGTGCCAGCAGCAAAGAGAACCGGGACAGGGGGGCCAATGAGCAGTTCTTC	CASSKENRDRGANEQFF
TRBD1	-	TRBV6-1	TRBJ1-3	TGTGCCAGCAGTGAAACAGGGGTCGGAAACACCATATATTTT	CASSETGVGNTIYF
-	-	TRBV11-3	TRBJ2-5	TGTGCCAGCAGCTTCGGTGGGGGGTACCAAGAGACCCAGTACTTC	CASSFGGGYQETQYF
TRBD1	-	TRBV5-4	TRBJ1-5	TGTGCCAGCAGCGATGGACAGGGAGCGAGTCAGCCCCAGCATTTT	CASSDGQGASQPQHF
TRBD1	few	TRBV30	TRBJ2-1	TGTGCCTGGAGTGTAGGGGGGACAGGGAGAAATGAGCAGTTCTTC	CAWSVGGTGRNEQFF
TRBD1	few	TRBV30	TRBJ1-4	TGTGCCTGGAGTGGGACAGGCCGACTGTTTTTT	CAWSGTGRLFF
-	-	TRBV6-4	TRBJ1-1	TGTGCCAGTCCCCAAGGGAAGGGGATGAACACTGAAGCTTTCTTT	CASPQGKGMNTEAFF